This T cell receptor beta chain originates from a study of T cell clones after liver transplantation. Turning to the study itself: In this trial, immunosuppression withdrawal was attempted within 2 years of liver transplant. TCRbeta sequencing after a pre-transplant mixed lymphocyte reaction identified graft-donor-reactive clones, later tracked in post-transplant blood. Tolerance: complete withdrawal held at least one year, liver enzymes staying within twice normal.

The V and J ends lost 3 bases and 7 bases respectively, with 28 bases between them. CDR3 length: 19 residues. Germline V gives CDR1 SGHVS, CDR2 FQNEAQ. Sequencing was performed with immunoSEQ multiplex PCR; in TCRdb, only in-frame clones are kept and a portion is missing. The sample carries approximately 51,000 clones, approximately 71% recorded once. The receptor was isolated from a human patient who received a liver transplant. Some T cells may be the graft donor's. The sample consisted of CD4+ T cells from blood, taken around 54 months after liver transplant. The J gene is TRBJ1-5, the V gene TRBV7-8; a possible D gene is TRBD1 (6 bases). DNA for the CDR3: TGTGCCAGCAGCTTCAAGGGGGGCGCGGGCTTAGAGCGTGAGCAGCCCCAGCATTTT. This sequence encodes CASSFKGGAGLEREQPQHF.